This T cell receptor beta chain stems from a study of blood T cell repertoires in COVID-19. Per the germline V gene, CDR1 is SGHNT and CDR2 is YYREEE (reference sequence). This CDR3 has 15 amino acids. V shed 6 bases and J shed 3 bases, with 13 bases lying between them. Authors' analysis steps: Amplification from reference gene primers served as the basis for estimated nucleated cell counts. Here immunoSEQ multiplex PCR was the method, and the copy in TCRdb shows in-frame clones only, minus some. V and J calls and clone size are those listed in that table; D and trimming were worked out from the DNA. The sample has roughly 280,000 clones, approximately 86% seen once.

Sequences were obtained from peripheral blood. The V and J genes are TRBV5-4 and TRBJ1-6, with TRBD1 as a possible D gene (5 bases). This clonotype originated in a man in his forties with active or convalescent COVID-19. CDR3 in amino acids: CASTNRTVYNSPLHF. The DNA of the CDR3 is TGTGCCAGCACTAACAGGACGGTCTATAATTCACCCCTCCACTTT.